This TCR beta chain was captured in a study of neurological immune-mediated disorders. This CDR3 comprises 15 residues. Per the germline V gene, CDR1 is SGHTA and CDR2 is FQGNSA. V was shortened by 6 bases and J by 1 base, with 13 bases between the two germline ends. TCRdb re-analysed the 5' RACE reads in MiXCR, keeping a single row per CDR3 protein. The sample includes around 83,000 distinct CDR3 sequences, 13% to 15% seen only once; the top ten take 6.5% to 8%. This clonotype was picked up many times. The sequenced sample was PBMCs. The J gene is TRBJ1-5, the V gene TRBV7-2; D is undetermined. The clonotype originates from a woman in her fifties or sixties in good health. Here the CDR3 reads CASRTDATSNQPQHF. CDR3 sequence (DNA): TGTGCCAGCAGGACCGACGCAACGAGCAATCAGCCCCAGCATTTT.